These 18 T cell receptor beta chains were all obtained from the same sample, sequenced in a study of T cell repertoires in cytomegalovirus infection. TCRdb fed the reads into MiXCR, producing one record per CDR3 protein. Of some 220,000 distinct CDR3 sequences in the sample, about 12% were seen once. Sequenced material: PBMCs. The receptor set was obtained from a human donor in good health (CMV status not recorded). Some clones in this sample may be carry-over from other donors' samples.

This clonotype was picked up many times. The rearrangement links TRBV5-4 to TRBJ1-1; no reliable D call. The germline V gene has CDR1 SGHNT and CDR2 YYREEE (reference sequence). The V end lost 7 bases, the J end lost 1 base, and 11 bases lay between the germline ends. This CDR3 has 13 amino acids. The CDR3 sequence is CASRRGGNTEAFF. As DNA, the CDR3 is TGTGCCAGCCGACGAGGAGGGAACACTGAAGCTTTCTTT.

This clonotype was counted at least ten times. V and J are TRBV7-2 and TRBJ2-5; 13 bases map to TRBD2. Trimming took 1 base from V and 6 from J; bases not matched to a gene: 2. The CDR3 extends over 15 amino acids. Germline V CDR1 and CDR2: SGHTA, FQGNSA. The CDR3 bases are TGTGCCAGCAGCTTAGGACTAGCGGGAGGAAAGACCCAGTACTTC. The encoded protein is CASSLGLAGGKTQYF.

This clonotype has ten or more counts. This chain connects TRBV11-3 to TRBJ2-1; D not resolved. V lost 5 bases and J 2 bases, leaving 13 bases between the germline ends. The CDR3 length is 15 residues. The V gene's germline CDR1 is SGHNT and CDR2 YENEEA. The CDR3 nucleotides are TGTGCCAGCAGCCCAACCCCCGGACCCTACAATGAGCAGTTCTTC. The encoded protein is CASSPTPGPYNEQFF.

There are many counts of this clonotype. The rearrangement links TRBV14 to TRBJ2-2, with D maybe TRBD2 (6 bases). This CDR3 comprises 16 residues. The V gene's germline CDR1 is SGHDN and CDR2 FVKESK. Trimming removed 3 bases at V and 6 bases at J, with 17 bases between. CDR3 nucleotide sequence: TGTGCCAGCAGCCATACCGGAGGGGCAACGTCCGGGGAGCTGTTTTTT. It yields the protein CASSHTGGATSGELFF. Combining the CDR3 with reference TRBV14 and TRBJ2-2 gives the whole variable domain EAGVTQFPSHSVIEKGQTVTLRCDPISGHDNLYWYRRVMGKEIKFLLHFVKESKQDESGMPNNRFLAERTGGTYSTLKVQPAELEDSGVYFCASSHTGGATSGELFFGEGSRLTVL.

Written as DNA, the CDR3 is TGCAGTGCTAGAGCAGGAGGGGGCCATGTCGCGGGTTCACCCCTCCACTTT. Residues: CSARAGGGHVAGSPLHF. V and J are TRBV20-1 and TRBJ1-6; 7 positions agree with TRBD1. V shed 1 base, J shed 9 bases, and the junction held 15 bases outside the gene matches. Germline V gene data show CDR1 as DFQATT and CDR2 as SNEGSKA (reference sequence). CDR3 length: 17 amino acids.

This clonotype has ten or more counts. The chain couples TRBV28 to TRBJ2-5; D call uncertain. CDR3 length: 12 residues. Per the germline V gene, CDR1 is MDHEN and CDR2 is SYDVKM. Trimming pared 3 bases from V and 9 bases from J, leaving 11 bases between. The CDR3 protein is CASSFRLLAQYF. The CDR3, as DNA: TGTGCCAGCAGTTTCCGCCTGTTGGCCCAGTACTTC.

Only a few counts were recorded for this clonotype. V gene TRBV10-3 combines with J gene TRBJ2-1; TRBD1 matches 8 bases. J lost 3 bases, V lost 0 bases, and 4 bases had no gene match. CDR1 is ENHRY and CDR2 is SYGVKD in the germline V gene. There are 16 residues in the CDR3. The CDR3 here is CAISESIQGVYNEQFF. CDR3 DNA: TGTGCCATCAGTGAGTCGATACAGGGGGTCTACAATGAGCAGTTCTTC.

This clonotype was counted between two and nine times. The chain recombines TRBV6-2 or TRBV6-3 with TRBJ1-5; no firm D call. The CDR3 is made up of 14 amino acids. Germline V CDR1 and CDR2: MNHEY, SVGEGT. Trimming pared 4 bases from V and 1 base from J, leaving 8 bases between. CDR3 sequence: CASSSPASNQPQHF. The CDR3 bases are TGTGCCAGCAGTTCCCCGGCGAGCAATCAGCCCCAGCATTTT.

This clonotype was detected ten times or more. The chain recombines TRBV7-2 with TRBJ2-2; D uncertain. Germline CDR1 reads SGHTA; CDR2 reads FQGNSA. V was trimmed by 3 bases and J by 0 bases, leaving 8 bases between them. The CDR3 runs to 15 residues. CDR3 sequence (DNA): TGTGCCAGCAGCTTTAGTGGGGCGAACACCGGGGAGCTGTTTTTT. This gives the protein CASSFSGANTGELFF.

This clonotype occurred once. It may be a read error: a sequence one base away is much more abundant. The chain recombines TRBV6-5 with TRBJ1-2; D not resolved. V lost 6 bases to trimming and J lost 6 bases, with 14 bases between them. Per the germline V gene, CDR1 is MNHEY and CDR2 is SVGAGI. CDR3 size: 13 residues. The CDR3 spells CASSFTPNHGYTF. The CDR3 region has the DNA TGTGCCAGCAGCTTCACACCAAACCATGGCTACACCTTC.

There are many counts of this clonotype. The rearrangement links TRBV25-1 to TRBJ1-1; D gene ambiguous. In germline, CDR1 is MGHDK, CDR2 SYGVNS. V was cut by 1 base and J by 8 bases, with 14 bases left in between. The CDR3 length is 14 residues. The CDR3 DNA is TGTGCCAGCAGTGAATTAAGCACCGTTAAGGAAGCTTTCTTT. Its translation: CASSELSTVKEAFF.

This sequence joins TRBV9 and TRBJ1-3; D ambiguous. Germline-derived CDR1 and CDR2 are SGDLS and YYNGEE. The CDR3 sequence is 16 residues long. Trimming left V 0 bases short and J 2 bases short, with 12 bases between. The CDR3 DNA is TGTGCCAGCAGCGTAGTCCATGATGAGCCTGGAAACACCATATATTTT. It is translated as CASSVVHDEPGNTIYF.

This clonotype was counted at least ten times. CDR3 sequence (DNA): TGTGCCAGCAGCTTAGGACAGGCCGCTAATGAAAAACTGTTTTTT. Protein sequence: CASSLGQAANEKLFF. This chain links TRBV7-2 with TRBJ1-4, with D tentatively TRBD1 (6 bases). The CDR3 totals 15 residues. Trimming took off 1 base at V and 3 bases at J, with 9 bases between the two ends. The germline V gene has CDR1 SGHTA and CDR2 FQGNSA.

This clonotype was seen ten or more times. V and J are TRBV28 and TRBJ1-5; D not resolved. Per the germline V gene, CDR1 is MDHEN and CDR2 is SYDVKM. There are 11 residues in the CDR3. V lost 6 bases and J 9 bases, leaving 9 bases between the germline ends. The CDR3 loop reads CASSPSVPQHF. In DNA, the CDR3 is TGTGCCAGCAGCCCCAGTGTGCCCCAGCATTTT. Full variable domain (remainder filled in from reference TRBV28 and TRBJ1-5): DVKVTQSSRYLVKRTGEKVFLECVQDMDHENMFWYRQDPGLGLRLIYFSYDVKMKEKGDIPEGYSVSREKKERFSLILESASTNQTSMYLCASSPSVPQHFGDGTRLSIL.

This clonotype was recorded a few times. The chain combines TRBV28 with TRBJ2-2; 9 bases fit TRBD1. Germline values: CDR1 MDHEN, CDR2 SYDVKM. This CDR3 contains 16 residues. V was pared by 5 bases and J by 4 bases, with 8 bases of the junction left unmatched. This CDR3 is CASSLTGTGPTGELFF. DNA of the CDR3: TGTGCCAGCAGTCTGACCGGGACAGGGCCCACCGGGGAGCTGTTTTTT.

This clonotype turned up a few times. This sequence joins TRBV5-1 and TRBJ2-1; D might be TRBD2 (5 bases). Germline CDR1 reads SGHRS; CDR2 reads YFSETQ. This CDR3 is built from 14 residues. Trimming cost V 0 bases and J 5 bases, with 9 bases left between them. CDR3 DNA: TGCGCCAGCAGCTTGGGAGACTACAACAATGAGCAGTTCTTC. Its translation: CASSLGDYNNEQFF.

The chain is built from TRBV7-9 and TRBJ2-1; TRBD1 or TRBD2 may be the D gene (5 bases each). The CDR3 loop spans 15 amino acids. CDR1 is SEHNR and CDR2 is FQNEAQ in the germline V gene (reference sequence). Trimming cost V 1 base and J 7 bases, with 14 bases left between them. The CDR3 DNA follows: TGTGCCAGCAGCTTAGTCGGGACCGATGGAAATGAGCAGTTCTTC. Translated: CASSLVGTDGNEQFF.

This clonotype has ten or more counts. The chain couples TRBV5-6 to TRBJ2-7; perhaps TRBD2 as D (5 bases). The CDR3 is 14 residues long. The V and J ends lost 3 bases and 4 bases respectively, with 14 bases between them. The germline V gene encodes CDR1 SGHDT and CDR2 YYEEEE. The CDR3 loop is CASSSDIGGYEQYF. The CDR3 region has the DNA TGTGCCAGCAGCTCAGACATAGGAGGATACGAGCAGTACTTC.